These 8 T cell receptor beta chains came from one sample sequenced in a study of blood T cell repertoires in COVID-19. Profiled with immunoSEQ multiplex PCR; TCRdb holds only in-frame clones, not every one. The sample has about 76,000 clones; about 83% are singletons. Sequencing used peripheral blood. Source of these receptors: a man aged 30 to 45 with acute or convalescent COVID-19.

The chain has TRBV30 and TRBJ2-3; TRBD1 is a possible D gene (6 bases). The V end was cut by 4 bases, the J end by 6 bases, with 29 bases between. The V gene's germline CDR1 is GTSNPN and CDR2 SVGIG (reference sequence). The CDR3 is made up of 18 amino acids. CDR3 protein: CAWTLALGANVLGDTQYF. The CDR3 nucleotides are TGTGCCTGGACCCTCGCATTGGGGGCCAACGTCCTCGGGGATACGCAGTATTTT.

This clone was observed a single time. The V call is TRBV15, the J call TRBJ1-2, with D unresolved. The CDR3 sequence is 14 residues long. V lost 5 bases, J lost 4 bases, and 14 bases lay in between. Germline lookup yields CDR1 LNHNV and CDR2 YYDKDF (reference sequence). CDR3 loop: CATSPLVAGYGYTF. The CDR3 DNA is TGTGCCACCAGCCCGCTCGTGGCAGGCTATGGCTACACCTTC. Based on the CDR3 plus reference TRBV15 and TRBJ1-2, the full variable domain is DAMVIQNPRYQVTQFGKPVTLSCSQTLNHNVMYWYQQKSSQAPKLLFHYYDKDFNNEADTPDNFQSRRPNTSFCFLDIRSPGLGDTAMYLCATSPLVAGYGYTFGSGTRLTVV.

A single count supports this clone. The chain is built from TRBV7-2 and TRBJ2-7, with 8 bases that match TRBD1. V dropped 1 base and J dropped 2; count of bases not matched to a gene: 1. Germline V lookup: CDR1 SGHTA, CDR2 FQGNSA. CDR3 length equals 14 residues. CDR3 sequence: CASSLDRGAYEQYF. For the CDR3, the DNA is TGTGCCAGCAGCTTAGACAGGGGGGCCTACGAGCAGTACTTC.

The rearrangement uses TRBV7-8 and TRBJ2-7, with 7 bases matching TRBD2. This CDR3 spans 18 amino acids. Unmatched junction bases numbered 19, after V lost 3 bases and J lost 5 bases. Germline V CDR1 and CDR2: SGHVS, FQNEAQ. CDR3 sequence (DNA): TGTGCCAGCAGCTTCGTGGGGCGGCCTAGGACTAGTCCAGACGAGCAGTACTTC. Protein sequence: CASSFVGRPRTSPDEQYF.

The table lists this clone with many counts. The V call is TRBV18, the J call TRBJ2-2; D is perhaps TRBD2 (5 bases). This CDR3 is built from 12 residues. Per the germline V gene, CDR1 is KGHSH and CDR2 is LQKENI. Deletions cut 6 bases from V and 7 bases from J, with 9 bases between. The CDR3, as DNA: TGTGCCAGCTCTCCAGCGGTCGGGGAGCTGTTTTTT. Its protein is CASSPAVGELFF.

This chain's CDR3 is CAGGQGAEDTQYF. In DNA form, the CDR3 reads TGTGCTGGGGGACAGGGGGCGGAGGATACGCAGTATTTT. The chain is built from TRBV12-3 or TRBV12-4 and TRBJ2-3, with TRBD1 matching 12 bases. The CDR3 is 13 residues long.

The J gene is TRBJ1-4, the V gene TRBV2; no clear D. The CDR3 runs to 12 residues. CDR1 and CDR2 (germline): SNHLY, FYNNEI. Trimming shortened V by 8 bases and J by 8 bases, and 12 bases separated the two germline ends. The CDR3 here is CASRQRGEKLFF. CDR3 DNA: TGTGCCAGCCGGCAGAGAGGAGAAAAACTGTTTTTT.

The chain is built from TRBV7-3 and TRBJ2-2; possible D gene TRBD2, 5 bases. The CDR3 totals 16 residues. V was pared by 5 bases and J by 0 bases, with 13 bases between. CDR1 and CDR2 (germline): SGHTA, FQGTGA. The CDR3 is CASSPLGDSNTGELFF. CDR3 bases: TGTGCCAGCAGCCCTCTCGGGGATTCGAACACCGGGGAGCTGTTTTTT.